Listed below are T cell receptor beta chains from one sample, sequenced in a study of T cell responses to AZD1222 COVID-19 vaccine. The data were produced by immunoSEQ multiplex PCR, yet TCRdb's version contains in-frame clones alone and is incomplete. Seen here are about 140,000 clones, over 90% observed once, and the top ten hold about 5.1%. Specimen: peripheral blood, collected on day 0 of AZD1222 vaccination. These receptors were obtained from an adult in good health. Each CDR3 is given with its conserved first and last residue. A D gene is named only where the DNA matches it firmly. Part of the rows lack a size; the others show once, few, many or a class for expanded clones.

D	J	size	V	DNA	CDR3
TRBD1	TRBJ2-1	few	TRBV6-1	TGTGCCAGCAGTGAACAGGGACAGGTCAATGAGCAGTTCTTC	CASSEQGQVNEQFF
TRBD1	TRBJ2-3	-	TRBV5-1	TGCGCCAGCACCCCGTTCGGGACAGGGGGTGGCACGCAGTATTTT	CASTPFGTGGGTQYF
TRBD1	TRBJ1-2	-	TRBV5-1	TGCGCCAGCAGCTTGGGGGACAGGGTCTATGGCTACACCTTC	CASSLGDRVYGYTF
-	TRBJ2-2	-	TRBV5-1	TGCGCCAGCCGCCACGGATACACCGGGGAGCTGTTTTTT	CASRHGYTGELFF
TRBD2	TRBJ2-5	-	TRBV7-3	TGTGCCAGCAGTGCAAGGGGGACTAGCGGGAGTGGACAAGAGACCCAGTACTTC	CASSARGTSGSGQETQYF
TRBD1	TRBJ1-5	-	TRBV5-1	TGCGCCAGCAGCTTGGGGACAGGGGAAAATCAGCCCCAGCATTTT	CASSLGTGENQPQHF
TRBD1	TRBJ1-1	-	TRBV29-1	TGCAGCGTTGAGGGAGACAGGGGCACTGAAGCTTTCTTT	CSVEGDRGTEAFF
TRBD1	TRBJ2-1	-	TRBV24-1	TGTGCCACCAGTCCAGACAGGGGGGGCGATGAGCAGTTCTTC	CATSPDRGGDEQFF
TRBD1	TRBJ1-6	-	TRBV5-8	TGTGCCAGCAGCGCGAGGGGGCTCCATTCACCCCTCCACTTT	CASSARGLHSPLHF
-	TRBJ2-7	-	TRBV28	TGTGCCAGCAGGGGGGACCCGTCCTACGAGCAGTACTTC	CASRGDPSYEQYF
TRBD1	TRBJ2-2	-	TRBV29-1	TGCAGCGTTTTGACAGGGGTGAACACCGGGGAGCTGTTTTTT	CSVLTGVNTGELFF
TRBD2	TRBJ2-7	-	TRBV5-1	TGCGCCAGCAGCTTGGAACCAGCGGGAGTCCCCTACGAGCAGTACTTC	CASSLEPAGVPYEQYF
TRBD2	TRBJ2-7	-	TRBV9	TGTGCCAGCAGCCCAGTGATAGCGGGAGAGCAGTACTTC	CASSPVIAGEQYF
-	TRBJ2-7	once	TRBV5-6	TGTGCCAGCAGCTTGGGGACCAACGAGCAGTACTTC	CASSLGTNEQYF
-	TRBJ1-1	once	TRBV25-1	TGTGCCAGCAGTGCCGGACAGCTCACTGAAGCTTTCTTT	CASSAGQLTEAFF
TRBD2	TRBJ2-7	-	TRBV11-2	TGTGCCAGCAGCCCTGTAGCGGGAGGCTACGAGCAGTACTTC	CASSPVAGGYEQYF
TRBD2	TRBJ2-1	-	TRBV19	TGTGCCAGTAGTATTCCCCGACTAGCGGGAGGGGACAATGAGCAGTTCTTC	CASSIPRLAGGDNEQFF
-	TRBJ1-5	-	TRBV6-5	TGTGCCAGCTCGAGGTCAGATGGTTTTCAGCCCCAGCATTTT	CASSRSDGFQPQHF
-	TRBJ1-5	-	TRBV27	TGTGCCAGCAGTCACCAACACGATGGGCCCCAGCATTTT	CASSHQHDGPQHF
-	TRBJ1-1	-	TRBV6-5	TGTGCCAGCAGTTTAGGACTGAACGAAGCTTTCTTT	CASSLGLNEAFF
TRBD2	TRBJ2-3	-	TRBV11-2	TGTGCCAGCACCTTAACCGAGGGAGCGGGGATCACAGATACGCAGTATTTT	CASTLTEGAGITDTQYF
-	TRBJ2-1	-	TRBV15	TGTGCCACCAGATTGTTGCGGGGAACGAATGAGCAGTTCTTC	CATRLLRGTNEQFF
-	TRBJ2-3	-	TRBV25-1	TGTGCCAGCAGTGAGGGGAACAGGGTCACAGATACGCAGTATTTT	CASSEGNRVTDTQYF
TRBD2	TRBJ2-7	-	TRBV9	TGTGCCAGCAGCCCCTCGGGACTAGCGGCTTCCTACGAGCAGTACTTC	CASSPSGLAASYEQYF
-	TRBJ2-1	once	TRBV5-4	TGTGCCAGCAGCCCTGGCCGAGCCAATGAGCAGTTCTTC	CASSPGRANEQFF
TRBD1	TRBJ2-7	-	TRBV5-1	TGCGCCAGCAGCTTGGGGACAGGCGAATACGAGCAGTACTTC	CASSLGTGEYEQYF
TRBD2	TRBJ2-3	-	TRBV2	TGTGCCAGCGGACTAGCGGGAGGGAGCACAGATACGCAGTATTTT	CASGLAGGSTDTQYF
TRBD1	TRBJ1-2	-	TRBV18	TGTGCCAGCTCTACAGGGGGTGGCTATGGCTACACCTTC	CASSTGGGYGYTF
-	TRBJ1-2	-	TRBV5-4	TGTGCCAGCAGCTTAGTGAATACAGGTGGCTACACCTTC	CASSLVNTGGYTF
-	TRBJ1-5	-	TRBV5-1	TGCGCCAGCAGCTTGGCCGGCAGGGGTAGGAGCAATCAGCCCCAGCATTTT	CASSLAGRGRSNQPQHF
-	TRBJ2-7	-	TRBV19	TGTGCCAGTAGTCCCGACGGGGTGACAGGCGGCTACGAGCAGTACTTC	CASSPDGVTGGYEQYF
-	TRBJ2-7	-	TRBV11-2	TGTGCCAGCAGCTTAGAGGAACGGCCCTCCTACGAGCAGTACTTC	CASSLEERPSYEQYF
-	TRBJ2-7	-	TRBV15	TGTGCCACCAGCCGAATGGCCTCCCGAACCTACGAGCAGTACTTC	CATSRMASRTYEQYF
-	TRBJ1-6	-	TRBV27	TGTGCCAGCAGTTACAGGAGATCGAGCTCCTATAATTCACCCCTCCACTTT	CASSYRRSSSYNSPLHF
TRBD2	TRBJ2-1	few	TRBV18	TGTGCCAGCTCACCCGGGTCGGGAGGGCCCAATGAGCAGTTCTTC	CASSPGSGGPNEQFF
TRBD2	TRBJ2-5	-	TRBV7-2	TGTGCCAGCAGCTTATCGGGGGGGGAAGAGACCCAGTACTTC	CASSLSGGEETQYF
TRBD1	TRBJ1-5	medium-sized	TRBV20-1	TGCAGTGCTAGTGCAGGGGGCGGTGGCAATCAGCCCCAGCATTTT	CSASAGGGGNQPQHF
-	TRBJ1-2	once	TRBV6-6	TGTGCCAGCAGCCTCGGGACAAACTATGGCTACACCTTC	CASSLGTNYGYTF
TRBD2	TRBJ2-1	-	TRBV18	TGTGCCAGCTCACTAAACCAACCGGGACTAGCGGAAAATGAGCAGTTCTTC	CASSLNQPGLAENEQFF
-	TRBJ1-5	-	TRBV21-1	TGTGCCAGCAGCAAAGGCCGACCTAAACGAGGCAATCAGCCCCAGCATTTT	CASSKGRPKRGNQPQHF
-	TRBJ1-2	-	TRBV4-1	TGCGCCAGCAGCCAAGGTGGGGGCGGGAGATATGGCTACACCTTC	CASSQGGGGRYGYTF
-	TRBJ1-4	-	TRBV6-4	TGTGCCAGCAGCGGATGTGGTTACACTGAAAAACTGTTTTTT	CASSGCGYTEKLFF
-	TRBJ2-7	once	TRBV19	TGTGCCAGTAGTATTGGTGAAGGCTTATACGAGCAGTACTTC	CASSIGEGLYEQYF
-	TRBJ1-2	-	TRBV5-1	TGCGCCAGCAGCTTGGCCCTCCAGGGGTATGGCTACACCTTC	CASSLALQGYGYTF
-	TRBJ2-3	-	TRBV6-1	TGTGCCAGCAGTGATACGGATACGCAGTATTTT	CASSDTDTQYF
-	TRBJ2-1	-	TRBV5-4	TGTGCCAGCAGCTTGGATTGGACATCCGACAATGAGCAGTTCTTC	CASSLDWTSDNEQFF
-	TRBJ2-1	-	TRBV9	TGTGCCAGCAGCGTAGACAACAATGAGCAGTTCTTC	CASSVDNNEQFF
-	TRBJ1-6	-	TRBV27	TGTGCCAGCAGCCAGACCCTTTGGACAGTGAATAATTCACCCCTCCACTTT	CASSQTLWTVNNSPLHF
-	TRBJ1-5	-	TRBV6-5	TGTGCCAGCACGCCAGGGCTTGGCAATCAGCCCCAGCATTTT	CASTPGLGNQPQHF
TRBD1	TRBJ1-1	-	TRBV28	TGTGCCAGCACTGCGGGACAGGGTGTGAATGCTTTCTTT	CASTAGQGVNAFF
TRBD1	TRBJ2-7	-	TRBV28	TGTGCCAGCAGTCCGCCAGGGACAGGGGAGGAGTACTTC	CASSPPGTGEEYF